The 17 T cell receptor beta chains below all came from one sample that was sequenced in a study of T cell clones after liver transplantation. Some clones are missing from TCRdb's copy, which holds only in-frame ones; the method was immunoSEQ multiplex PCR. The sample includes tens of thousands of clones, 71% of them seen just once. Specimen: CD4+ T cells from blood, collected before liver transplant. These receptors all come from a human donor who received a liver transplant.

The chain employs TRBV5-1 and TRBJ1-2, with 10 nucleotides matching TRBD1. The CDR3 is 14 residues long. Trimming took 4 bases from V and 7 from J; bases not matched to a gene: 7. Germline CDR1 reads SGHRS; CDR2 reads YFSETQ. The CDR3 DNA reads TGCGCCAGCAGCCCGGGACAGGGGCGCTCTGGCTACACCTTC. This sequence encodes CASSPGQGRSGYTF.

CDR3 amino acids: CATPVRGFEELFF. In nucleotides, the CDR3 is TGTGCCACCCCTGTTAGGGGGTTTGAGGAGCTGTTTTTT. The chain combines TRBV2 with TRBJ2-2; D possibly corresponds to TRBD1 (6 bases). V was trimmed by 10 bases and J by 10 bases, leaving 19 bases between them. Germline V lookup: CDR1 SNHLY, CDR2 FYNNEI. CDR3 length equals 13 residues.

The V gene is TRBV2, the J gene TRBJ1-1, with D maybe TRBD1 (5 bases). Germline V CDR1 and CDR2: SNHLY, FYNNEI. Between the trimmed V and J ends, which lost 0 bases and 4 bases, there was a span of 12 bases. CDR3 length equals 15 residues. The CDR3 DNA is TGTGCCAGCAGTGAAGCGCACGGGGGTGGCACTGAAGCTTTCTTT. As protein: CASSEAHGGGTEAFF.

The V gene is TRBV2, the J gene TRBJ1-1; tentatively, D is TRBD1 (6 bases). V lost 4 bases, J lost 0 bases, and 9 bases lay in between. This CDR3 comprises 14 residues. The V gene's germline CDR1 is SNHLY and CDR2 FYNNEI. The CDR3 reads CASSAGQMNTEAFF. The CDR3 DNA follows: TGTGCCAGCAGTGCCGGACAGATGAACACTGAAGCTTTCTTT. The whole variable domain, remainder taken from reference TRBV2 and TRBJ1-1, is EPEVTQTPSHQVTQMGQEVILRCVPISNHLYFYWYRQILGQKVEFLVSFYNNEISEKSEIFDDQFSVERPDGSNFTLKIRSTKLEDSAMYFCASSAGQMNTEAFFGQGTRLTVV.

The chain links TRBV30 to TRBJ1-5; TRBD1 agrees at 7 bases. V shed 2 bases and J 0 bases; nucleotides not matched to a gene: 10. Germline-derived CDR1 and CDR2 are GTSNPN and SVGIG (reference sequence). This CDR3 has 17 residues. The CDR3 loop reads CAWSFNRGPYSNQPQHF. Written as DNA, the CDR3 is TGTGCCTGGAGTTTTAACAGGGGCCCATATAGCAATCAGCCCCAGCATTTT.

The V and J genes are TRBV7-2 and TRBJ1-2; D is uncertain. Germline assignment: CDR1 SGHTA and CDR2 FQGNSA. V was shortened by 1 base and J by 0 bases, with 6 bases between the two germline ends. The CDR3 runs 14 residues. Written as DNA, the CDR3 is TGTGCCAGCAGCTTAGTAGTTACTAACTATGGCTACACCTTC. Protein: CASSLVVTNYGYTF.

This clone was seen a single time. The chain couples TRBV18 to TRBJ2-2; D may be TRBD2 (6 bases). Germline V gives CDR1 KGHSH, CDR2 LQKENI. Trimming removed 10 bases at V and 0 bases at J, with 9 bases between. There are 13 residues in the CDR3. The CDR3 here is CATRGTNTGELFF. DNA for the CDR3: TGTGCCACCCGCGGGACGAACACCGGGGAGCTGTTTTTT.

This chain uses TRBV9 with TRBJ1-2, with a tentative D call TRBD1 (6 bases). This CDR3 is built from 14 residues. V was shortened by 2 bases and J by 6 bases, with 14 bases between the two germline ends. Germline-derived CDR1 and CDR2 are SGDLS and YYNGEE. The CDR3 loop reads CASSVLQGGDGYTF. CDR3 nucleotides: TGTGCCAGCAGCGTCCTACAGGGAGGGGATGGCTACACCTTC.

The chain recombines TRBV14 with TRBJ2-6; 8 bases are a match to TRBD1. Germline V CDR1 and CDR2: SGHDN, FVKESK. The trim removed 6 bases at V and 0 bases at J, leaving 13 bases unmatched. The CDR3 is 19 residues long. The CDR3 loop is CASRPTPGTGYSGANVLTF. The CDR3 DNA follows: TGTGCCAGCAGGCCAACTCCAGGGACAGGATACTCTGGGGCCAACGTCCTGACTTTC.

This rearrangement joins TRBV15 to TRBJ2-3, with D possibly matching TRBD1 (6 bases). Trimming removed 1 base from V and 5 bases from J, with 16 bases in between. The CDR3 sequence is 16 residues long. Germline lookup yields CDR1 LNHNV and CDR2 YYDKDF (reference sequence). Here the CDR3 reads CATSRATGTYGDTQYF. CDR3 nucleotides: TGTGCCACCAGCAGAGCCACAGGGACCTACGGAGATACGCAGTATTTT.

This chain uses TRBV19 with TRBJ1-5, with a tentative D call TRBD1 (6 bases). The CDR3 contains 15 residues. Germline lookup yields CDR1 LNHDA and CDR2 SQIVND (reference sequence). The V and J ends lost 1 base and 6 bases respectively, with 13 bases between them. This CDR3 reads CASSIGGTRRQPQHF. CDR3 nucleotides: TGTGCCAGTAGTATAGGGGGGACACGTCGTCAGCCCCAGCATTTT.

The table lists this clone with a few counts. In DNA, the CDR3 is TGTGCCAGCAGCTTAGGCCGAGAACGTGAGCAGTACTTC. It translates to CASSLGREREQYF. V gene TRBV7-8 combines with J gene TRBJ2-7; unclear D gene. Germline-derived CDR1 and CDR2 are SGHVS and FQNEAQ. The CDR3 is made up of 13 amino acids. V lost 1 base to trimming and J lost 7 bases, with 11 bases between them. Full variable domain (remainder filled in from reference TRBV7-8 and TRBJ2-7): GAGVSQSPRYKVAKRGQDVALRCDPISGHVSLFWYQQALGQGPEFLTYFQNEAQLDKSGLPSDRFFAERPEGSVSTLKIQRTQQEDSAVYLCASSLGREREQYFGPGTRLTVT.

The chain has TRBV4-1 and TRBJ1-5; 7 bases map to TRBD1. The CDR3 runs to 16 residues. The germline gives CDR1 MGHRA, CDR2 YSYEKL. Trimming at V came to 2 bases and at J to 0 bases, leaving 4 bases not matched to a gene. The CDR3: CASSQRQGYSNQPQHF. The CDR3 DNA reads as TGCGCCAGCAGCCAAAGACAGGGCTATAGCAATCAGCCCCAGCATTTT.

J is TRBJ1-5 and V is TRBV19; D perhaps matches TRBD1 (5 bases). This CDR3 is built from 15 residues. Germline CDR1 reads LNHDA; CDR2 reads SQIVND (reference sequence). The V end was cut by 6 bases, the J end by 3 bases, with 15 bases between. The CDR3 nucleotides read TGTGCCAGTAGGACCACGGGGGGGGACAATCAGCCCCAGCATTTT. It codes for CASRTTGGDNQPQHF.

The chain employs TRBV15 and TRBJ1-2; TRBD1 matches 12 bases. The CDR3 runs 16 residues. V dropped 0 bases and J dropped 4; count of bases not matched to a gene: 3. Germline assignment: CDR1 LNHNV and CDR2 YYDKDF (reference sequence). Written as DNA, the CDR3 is TGTGCCACCAGCAGAGATCGGGGACAGGGGGCCTATGGCTACACCTTC. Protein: CATSRDRGQGAYGYTF.

The CDR3 DNA follows: TGTGCCAGCAGTTCAACCGGGACTGGGGAGCAGTACTTC. It translates to CASSSTGTGEQYF. This chain connects TRBV6-5 to TRBJ2-7; perhaps TRBD2 as D (6 bases). Trimming took off 4 bases at V and 7 bases at J, with 14 bases between the two ends. This CDR3 has 13 amino acids. Germline CDR1 MNHEY, CDR2 SVGAGI.

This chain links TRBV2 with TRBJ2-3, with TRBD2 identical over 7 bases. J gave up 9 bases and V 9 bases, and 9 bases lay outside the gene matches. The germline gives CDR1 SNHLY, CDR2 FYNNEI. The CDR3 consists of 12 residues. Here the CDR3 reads CASYARGETQYF. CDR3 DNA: TGTGCCAGTTATGCACGGGGGGAAACGCAGTATTTT. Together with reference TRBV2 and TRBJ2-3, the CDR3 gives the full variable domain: EPEVTQTPSHQVTQMGQEVILRCVPISNHLYFYWYRQILGQKVEFLVSFYNNEISEKSEIFDDQFSVERPDGSNFTLKIRSTKLEDSAMYFCASYARGETQYFGPGTRLTVL.